Presented here are 6 T cell receptor beta chains from one specimen sequenced in a study of CD8 T cells in Susac syndrome. An input of about 0.5 to 1 ug of RNA was subjected to reverse transcription using random hexamers. From the immunoSEQ multiplex PCR reads, TCRdb called clonotypes with MiXCR, one entry per CDR3 protein. The table records 200,000 to 300,000 distinct CDR3 sequences, 90% to 96% of them present only once. The sequenced sample was CD4+ T cells from PBMCs. Receptor source: a human donor with Susac syndrome.

Only one count was recorded for this clonotype. V gene TRBV3-1 combines with J gene TRBJ2-2; no clear D gene. Germline CDR1 reads LGHDT; CDR2 reads YNNKEL (reference sequence). Trimming removed 0 bases at V and 2 bases at J, with 7 bases between. The CDR3 length is 15 residues. The CDR3: CASSQDSSNTGELFF. DNA of the CDR3: TGTGCCAGCAGCCAAGATTCCAGTAACACCGGGGAGCTGTTTTTT.

The chain links TRBV12-3 or TRBV12-4 to TRBJ2-7; D not resolved. Trimming left V 6 bases short and J 2 bases short, with 20 bases between. The CDR3 has 16 residues. CDR3 DNA: TGTGCCAGCAGACCCGGACCGCCGAACGAAACCTACGAGCAGTACTTC. Amino acid sequence: CASRPGPPNETYEQYF.

In this sample, this clonotype turned up once. The rearrangement joins TRBV20-1 to TRBJ2-1; no firm D call. The CDR3 length is 15 residues. V was cut by 6 bases and J by 0 bases, with 15 bases left in between. Germline V gives CDR1 DFQATT, CDR2 SNEGSKA (reference sequence). CDR3 nucleotide sequence: TGCAGTGCCCGGCTCAGGTCGCGCTCCTACAATGAGCAGTTCTTC. Amino acid sequence: CSARLRSRSYNEQFF.

The chain uses TRBV5-1 and TRBJ2-7; weak D call: TRBD2 (6 bases). The CDR3 covers 14 residues. V was pared by 6 bases and J by 4 bases, with 17 bases between. The germline V gene has CDR1 SGHRS and CDR2 YFSETQ. The CDR3 nucleotides are TGCGCCAGCACCCAGTCCGGGACTCAGTACGAGCAGTACTTC. As protein: CASTQSGTQYEQYF.

This rearrangement joins TRBV5-1 to TRBJ2-1; D uncertain. V shed 0 bases and J shed 5 bases, with 9 bases lying between them. The CDR3 length is 14 residues. Germline V gene sequence: CDR1 SGHRS, CDR2 YFSETQ. CDR3 nucleotides: TGCGCCAGCAGCTTGGCGGCAGCCAACAATGAGCAGTTCTTC. Translation gives CASSLAAANNEQFF. Filled out from reference TRBV5-1 and TRBJ2-1, the complete variable domain reads KAGVTQTPRYLIKTRGQQVTLSCSPISGHRSVSWYQQTPGQGLQFLFEYFSETQRNKGNFPGRFSGRQFSNSRSEMNVSTLELGDSALYLCASSLAAANNEQFFGPGTRLTVL.

The chain carries TRBV30 and TRBJ2-7; TRBD2 matches at 15 bases. Trimming cost V 2 bases and J 0 bases; bases outside gene matches: 11. This CDR3 is 19 amino acids long. Germline V gene lookup returns CDR1 GTSNPN and CDR2 SVGIG (reference sequence). The CDR3 DNA is TGTGCCTGGAGTCCCACCCGAGGACTAGCGGGAGGGCCCTCCTACGAGCAGTACTTC. The encoded protein is CAWSPTRGLAGGPSYEQYF.